This is a list of T cell receptor beta chains from one sample in a study of cytotoxic CD8 clonotypes in ibrutinib-treated CLL. Here immunoSEQ multiplex PCR was the method, and the copy in TCRdb shows in-frame clones only, minus some. The profile shows around 140,000 clones, approximately 83% of them singletons. The sequencing used PBMCs, collected after 24 months of ibrutinib treatment. The receptors here all came from a human donor with chronic lymphocytic leukemia. Each CDR3 is given with its conserved first and last residue. The D gene is left open where the match is weak. Rows may omit the clone size; those that give it use once, few, many or a size class.

DNA | CDR3 | D | V | size | J
TGTGCCAGCCGACGGTCCTACGAGCAGTACTTC | CASRRSYEQYF | . | TRBV2 | . | TRBJ2-7
TGTGCCATCAGTGTCCAGGGTGACTATGGCTACACCTTC | CAISVQGDYGYTF | . | TRBV10-3 | . | TRBJ1-2
TGTGCTAGTGGCACCTCCCTCACCCGGGGACACCACAATGAGCAGTTCTTC | CASGTSLTRGHHNEQFF | . | TRBV12-5 | once | TRBJ2-1
TGTGCCAGCAGCCAAAGGGTAGCCGGAATCTTTATGAACACTGAAGCTTTCTTT | CASSQRVAGIFMNTEAFF | . | TRBV7-9 | . | TRBJ1-1
TGCGCCAGCAGCCAAGGGGGGGGAAGCGGAGGCTACACCTTC | CASSQGGGSGGYTF | . | TRBV4-1 | . | TRBJ1-2
TGTGCCAGCAGCTTACAGGGGAAGTATGGCTACACCTTC | CASSLQGKYGYTF | . | TRBV7-3 | . | TRBJ1-2
TGTGCCAGCAGCTCGGGACTAGCGCTCGATACGCAGTATTTT | CASSSGLALDTQYF | TRBD2 | TRBV11-3 | . | TRBJ2-3
TGCGCCAGCAGCCAAGGGAGGAGGGGGAGCACTGAAGCTTTCTTT | CASSQGRRGSTEAFF | . | TRBV4-3 | . | TRBJ1-1
TGTGCCAGTAGTATCTCCCGGCGGCGTGAGGGGGCGGATGAAAAACTGTTTTTT | CASSISRRREGADEKLFF | TRBD1 | TRBV19 | . | TRBJ1-4
TGTGCCAGCAGCCAAGACACGTCCGGGGGCCGTGGCTACACCTTC | CASSQDTSGGRGYTF | . | TRBV14 | . | TRBJ1-2
TGCAGCGTTGGCGATGAGACCCAGTACTTC | CSVGDETQYF | . | TRBV29-1 | . | TRBJ2-5
TGCGCCAGCAGCTTGGGACTAGCGGGAGTATTGGGAAATGAGCAGTTCTTC | CASSLGLAGVLGNEQFF | TRBD2 | TRBV5-1 | . | TRBJ2-1
TGTGCCAGCAGTTTACTGTACCCCATAGGGGGGGCGAGCCATTGGAACACTGAAGCTTTCTTT | CASSLLYPIGGASHWNTEAFF | . | TRBV27 | . | TRBJ1-1
TGTGCCAGCAGCTCTACCCTCGGGACTAGCGGGAGGGCCCCCTACAATGAGCAGTTCTTC | CASSSTLGTSGRAPYNEQFF | TRBD2 | TRBV7-6 | . | TRBJ2-1
TGTGCCACCAGCAGAGATCTAGCGGGAGGGGATGAGCAGTTCTTC | CATSRDLAGGDEQFF | TRBD2 | TRBV15 | . | TRBJ2-1
TGTGCCAGTAGTACCCAGGGGGCTGCTCTCAACTATGGCTACACCTTC | CASSTQGAALNYGYTF | TRBD1 | TRBV19 | . | TRBJ1-2
TGTGCCAGCACTTCCGGGACAGGAGCGTCTGGGGCCAACGTCCTGACTTTC | CASTSGTGASGANVLTF | TRBD1 | TRBV27 | . | TRBJ2-6
TGTGCCAGCAGTTACTCCGACAGGGTTGCTGGCTACACCTTC | CASSYSDRVAGYTF | TRBD1 | TRBV6-6 | . | TRBJ1-2
TGTGCCAGATCCTCCCAGCTCCGGACCACCCAAGGAGTGGATGGCTACACCTTC | CARSSQLRTTQGVDGYTF | . | TRBV19 | . | TRBJ1-2
TGTGCCAGCAGCGTAGCTAGGGGTTCGGAGACCCAGTACTTC | CASSVARGSETQYF | . | TRBV9 | . | TRBJ2-5
TGTGCCAGCACTCGGACAGGGGGGGTTACTGAAGCTTTCTTT | CASTRTGGVTEAFF | TRBD1 | TRBV2 | . | TRBJ1-1
TGTGCCAGCAGCTTAAATGACCTCCCCGCCTACGAGCAGTACTTC | CASSLNDLPAYEQYF | . | TRBV11-1 | . | TRBJ2-7
TGTGCCAGCAGTTACGTTCTTGGGAGTAGCACAGATACGCAGTATTTT | CASSYVLGSSTDTQYF | . | TRBV2 | . | TRBJ2-3
TGTGCCAGCAGTGGGGGGGGCTATAGCAATCAGCCCCAGCATTTT | CASSGGGYSNQPQHF | . | TRBV28 | . | TRBJ1-5
TGCGCCAGCAGCCCTCGGGGCCTCTCCTACGAGCAGTACTTC | CASSPRGLSYEQYF | . | TRBV5-1 | . | TRBJ2-7
TGTGCCAGCAGCTTGATCGGACAAGAGACCCAGTACTTC | CASSLIGQETQYF | . | TRBV5-4 | . | TRBJ2-5
TGTGCCAGCAGCTTAGTTCTAGCGGGCGAGCAGTACTTC | CASSLVLAGEQYF | TRBD2 | TRBV11-2 | . | TRBJ2-7
TGCGCCAGCAGCCAAGATCTGGCTAGCGGGGTCTCCGTAAGTCTAGCCAAAAACATTCAGTACTTC | CASSQDLASGVSVSLAKNIQYF | TRBD2 | TRBV4-3 | . | TRBJ2-4
TGTGCCAGCGGGCAGGGGGGCGAGACCCAGTACTTC | CASGQGGETQYF | . | TRBV2 | . | TRBJ2-5
TGTGCCAGTAGTATTGGGTATTCCAAAAACATTCAGTACTTC | CASSIGYSKNIQYF | . | TRBV19 | . | TRBJ2-4
TGTGCCAGCAGCTTGGCTACGGGGGCCTCTCAGCCCCAGCATTTT | CASSLATGASQPQHF | . | TRBV5-8 | few | TRBJ1-5
TGTGCCAGTAGTTCCCGGACAGGACAATCGACCCAGTACTTC | CASSSRTGQSTQYF | TRBD1 | TRBV19 | . | TRBJ2-5
TGTGCCAGCAGCGACCAGGGGGGGTCAGGTGCCGGGGAGCTGTTTTTT | CASSDQGGSGAGELFF | . | TRBV11-1 | . | TRBJ2-2
TGCGCCAGCAGCTTGGCCGTTGGTAACACCGGGGAGCTGTTTTTT | CASSLAVGNTGELFF | . | TRBV5-1 | . | TRBJ2-2
TGTGCCAGCAGCGTAACCGGGACGGATTACAATGAGCAGTTCTTC | CASSVTGTDYNEQFF | . | TRBV7-3 | . | TRBJ2-1